This T cell receptor beta chain was documented in a study of T cell repertoires in cytomegalovirus infection. Study at large: The authors used CMV epitopes that were HLA-C-restricted (recently identified) and HLA-B-restricted (well studied). It can be stated that public TCR beta signatures indicated CMV infection as well as a matching HLA type.

Trimming took 3 bases from V and 5 from J; bases not matched to a gene: 5. Per germline, CDR1 PRHDT and CDR2 FYEKMQ (reference sequence). The CDR3 sequence is 15 residues long. For this clonotype: Its matching antigen is unknown.

TCRdb re-called the reads with MiXCR, one entry per CDR3 protein. The sample lists fewer than 1,000,000 distinct CDR3 sequences, under 40% occurring once. The study's findings and limits: Dominating the ex vivo response were TCR beta clonotypes that were CMV-specific and HLA-C-restricted.

This TCR was recovered from a human donor in good health (CMV status not recorded). Some clones in this sample may be carry-over from other donors' samples. The sample here was cultured CD8+ T cells from PBMCs, taken from culture after CMV antigen stimulation. The chain uses TRBV13 and TRBJ2-3, with 10 nucleotides matching TRBD2. Written as DNA, the CDR3 is TGTGCCAGCAGCTTTAGCGGGGGGATTGAAGATACGCAGTATTTT. As protein: CASSFSGGIEDTQYF.